This TCR beta chain was sequenced during a study of tumor-infiltrating lymphocytes in oesophageal squamous cell carcinoma listed by TCRdb under 2016. Preparation of the library involved PCR. Sequencing took place on an Illumina HiSeq 2000. The public sequencing data were trimmed at Q25 with fastp and processed into clonotypes with MiXCR by TCRdb, which kept only in-frame beta chains. Entries that share a CDR3 protein sequence are merged under the most common genes and DNA. This sample holds roughly 14,000 distinct CDR3 sequences; 40% to 60% were observed only once. The leading ten clones occupy 11% to 15% of the sample. CDR1 and CDR2 are read off the germline V gene as MNHNS and SASEGT. From the cysteine through the phenylalanine, the CDR3 covers 12 amino acids. The sequence is cut down to CDR3 DNA, 36 bases in frame from base 1. This clonotype came up a few times. Which antigen it targets is not known. Base qualities are not provided; no much larger clone lies one nucleotide away.

The chain is assembled from TRBV6-1 and TRBJ2-1, with the D call perhaps TRBD1 or TRBD2, each one matching 5 bases. The J call may be in error: the DNA end matches TRBJ2-5 better. The source is a male donor with esophageal squamous cell carcinoma. The sequenced sample was blood. The DNA sequence follows: TGTGCCAGCAGTGAATGGGGGGAGACCCAGTACTTC. This yields the protein CASSEWGETQYF.